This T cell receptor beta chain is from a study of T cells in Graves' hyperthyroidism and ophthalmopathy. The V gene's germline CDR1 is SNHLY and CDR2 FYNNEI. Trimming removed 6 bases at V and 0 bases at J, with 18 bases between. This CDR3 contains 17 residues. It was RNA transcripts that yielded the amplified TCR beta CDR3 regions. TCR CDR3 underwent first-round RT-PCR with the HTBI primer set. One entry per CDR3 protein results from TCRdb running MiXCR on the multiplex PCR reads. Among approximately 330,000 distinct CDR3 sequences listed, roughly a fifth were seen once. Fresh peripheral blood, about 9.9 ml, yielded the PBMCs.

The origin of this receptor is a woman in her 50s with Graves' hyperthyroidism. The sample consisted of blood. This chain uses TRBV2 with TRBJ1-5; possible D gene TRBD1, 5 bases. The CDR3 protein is CASSPGPTRYSNQPQHF. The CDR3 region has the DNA TGTGCCAGCAGCCCGGGACCCACGAGGTATAGCAATCAGCCCCAGCATTTT. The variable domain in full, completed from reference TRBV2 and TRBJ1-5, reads EPEVTQTPSHQVTQMGQEVILRCVPISNHLYFYWYRQILGQKVEFLVSFYNNEISEKSEIFDDQFSVERPDGSNFTLKIRSTKLEDSAMYFCASSPGPTRYSNQPQHFGDGTRLSIL.